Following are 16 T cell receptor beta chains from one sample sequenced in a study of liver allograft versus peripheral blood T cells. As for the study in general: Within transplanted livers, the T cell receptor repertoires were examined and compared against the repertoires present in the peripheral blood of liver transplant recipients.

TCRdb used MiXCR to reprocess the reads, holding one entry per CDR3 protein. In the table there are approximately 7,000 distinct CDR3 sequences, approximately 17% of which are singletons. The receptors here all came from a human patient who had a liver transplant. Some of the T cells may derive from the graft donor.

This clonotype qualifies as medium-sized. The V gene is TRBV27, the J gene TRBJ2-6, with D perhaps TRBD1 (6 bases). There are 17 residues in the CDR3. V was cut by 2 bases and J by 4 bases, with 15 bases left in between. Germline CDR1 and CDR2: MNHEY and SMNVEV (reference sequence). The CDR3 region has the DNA TGTGCCAGCAGTTTAAAAGGGGGATTGAGAGGGGCCAACGTCCTGACTTTC. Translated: CASSLKGGLRGANVLTF.

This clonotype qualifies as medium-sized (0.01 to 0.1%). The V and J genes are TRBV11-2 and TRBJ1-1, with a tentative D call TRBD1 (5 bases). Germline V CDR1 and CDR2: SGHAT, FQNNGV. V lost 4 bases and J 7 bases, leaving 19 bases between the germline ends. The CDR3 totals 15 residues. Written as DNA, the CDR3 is TGTGCCAGCAGCTACTACCCGGCGGGGACTAATGAAGCTTTCTTT. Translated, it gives CASSYYPAGTNEAFF.

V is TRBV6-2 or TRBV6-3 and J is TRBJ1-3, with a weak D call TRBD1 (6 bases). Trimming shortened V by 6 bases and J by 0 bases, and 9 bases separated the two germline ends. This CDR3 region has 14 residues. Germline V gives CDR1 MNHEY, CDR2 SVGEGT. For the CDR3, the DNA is TGTGCCAGCAGCCGGGACAACTCTGGAAACACCATATATTTT. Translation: CASSRDNSGNTIYF.

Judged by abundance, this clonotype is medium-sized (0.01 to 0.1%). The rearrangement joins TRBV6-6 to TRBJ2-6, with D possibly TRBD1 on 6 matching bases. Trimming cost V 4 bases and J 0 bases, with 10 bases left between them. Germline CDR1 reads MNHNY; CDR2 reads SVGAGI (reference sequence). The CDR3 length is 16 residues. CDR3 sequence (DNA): TGTGCCAGCAGTTTCGACAGGCTCTCTGGGGCCAACGTCCTGACTTTC. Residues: CASSFDRLSGANVLTF.

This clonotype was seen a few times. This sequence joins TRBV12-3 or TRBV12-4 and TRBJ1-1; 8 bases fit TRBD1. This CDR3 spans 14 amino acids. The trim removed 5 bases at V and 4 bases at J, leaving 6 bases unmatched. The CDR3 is CASSPDDRGTEAFF. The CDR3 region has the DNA TGTGCCAGCAGTCCCGACGACAGGGGCACTGAAGCTTTCTTT.

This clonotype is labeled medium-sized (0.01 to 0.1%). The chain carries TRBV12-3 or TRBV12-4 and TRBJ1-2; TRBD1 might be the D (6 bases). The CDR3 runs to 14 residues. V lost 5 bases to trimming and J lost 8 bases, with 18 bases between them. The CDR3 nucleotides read TGTGCCAGCAGTGTTATTGGGGGGGCGAGGGGCTACACCTTC. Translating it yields CASSVIGGARGYTF.

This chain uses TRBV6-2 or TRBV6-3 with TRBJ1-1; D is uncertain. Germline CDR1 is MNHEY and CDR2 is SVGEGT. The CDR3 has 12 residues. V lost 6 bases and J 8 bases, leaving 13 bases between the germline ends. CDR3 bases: TGTGCCAGCAGGGGAGTACCTCCAGAAGCTTTCTTT. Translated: CASRGVPPEAFF.

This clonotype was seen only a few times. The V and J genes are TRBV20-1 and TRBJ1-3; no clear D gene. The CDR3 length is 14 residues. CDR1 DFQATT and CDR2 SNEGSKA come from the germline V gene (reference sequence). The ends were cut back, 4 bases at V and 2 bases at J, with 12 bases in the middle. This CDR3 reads CSAISTATGNTIYF. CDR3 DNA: TGCAGTGCTATTTCGACGGCTACTGGAAACACCATATATTTT.

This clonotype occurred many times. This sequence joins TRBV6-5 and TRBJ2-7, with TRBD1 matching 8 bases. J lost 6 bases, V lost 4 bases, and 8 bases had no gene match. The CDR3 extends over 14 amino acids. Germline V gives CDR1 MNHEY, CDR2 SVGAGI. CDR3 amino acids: CASSSDRDLREQYF. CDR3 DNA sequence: TGTGCCAGCAGTTCGGACAGGGATTTACGCGAGCAGTACTTC.

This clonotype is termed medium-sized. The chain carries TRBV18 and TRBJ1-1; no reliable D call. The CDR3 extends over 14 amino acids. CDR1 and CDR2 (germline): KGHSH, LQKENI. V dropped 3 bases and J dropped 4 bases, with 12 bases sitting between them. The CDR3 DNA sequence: TGTGCCAGCTCACCGACGGGTACCGCCACTGAAGCTTTCTTT. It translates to CASSPTGTATEAFF.

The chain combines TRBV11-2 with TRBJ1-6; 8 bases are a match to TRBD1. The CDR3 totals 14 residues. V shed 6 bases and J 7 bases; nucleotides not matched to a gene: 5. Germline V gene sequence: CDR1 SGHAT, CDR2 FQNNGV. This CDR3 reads CASSRQGLNSPLHF. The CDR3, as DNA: TGTGCCAGCAGTAGACAGGGGCTCAATTCACCCCTCCACTTT.

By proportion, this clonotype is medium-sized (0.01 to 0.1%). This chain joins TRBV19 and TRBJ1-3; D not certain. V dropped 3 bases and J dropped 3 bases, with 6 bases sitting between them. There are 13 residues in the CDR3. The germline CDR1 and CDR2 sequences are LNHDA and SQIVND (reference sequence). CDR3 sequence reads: CASSMAFGNTIYF. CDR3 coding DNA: TGTGCCAGTAGTATGGCGTTTGGAAACACCATATATTTT.

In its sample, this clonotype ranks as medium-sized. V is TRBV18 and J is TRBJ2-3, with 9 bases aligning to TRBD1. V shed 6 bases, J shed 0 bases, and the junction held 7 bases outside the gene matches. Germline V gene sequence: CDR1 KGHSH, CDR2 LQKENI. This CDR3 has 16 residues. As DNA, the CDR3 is TGTGCCAGCTCCTTAACTGGGACAGGGAGCACAGATACGCAGTATTTT. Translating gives CASSLTGTGSTDTQYF.

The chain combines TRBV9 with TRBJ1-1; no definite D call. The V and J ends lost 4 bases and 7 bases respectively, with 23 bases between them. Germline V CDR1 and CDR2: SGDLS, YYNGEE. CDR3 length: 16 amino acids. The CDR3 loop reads CASSPLSGGPVLEAFF. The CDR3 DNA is TGTGCCAGCAGCCCCTTATCGGGAGGACCCGTACTTGAAGCTTTCTTT.

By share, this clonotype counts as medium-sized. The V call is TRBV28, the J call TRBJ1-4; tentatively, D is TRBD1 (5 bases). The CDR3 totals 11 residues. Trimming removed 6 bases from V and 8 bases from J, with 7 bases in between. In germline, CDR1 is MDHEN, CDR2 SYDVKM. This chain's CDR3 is CASRGREKLFF. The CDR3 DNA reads TGTGCCAGCAGGGGGCGGGAAAAACTGTTTTTT.

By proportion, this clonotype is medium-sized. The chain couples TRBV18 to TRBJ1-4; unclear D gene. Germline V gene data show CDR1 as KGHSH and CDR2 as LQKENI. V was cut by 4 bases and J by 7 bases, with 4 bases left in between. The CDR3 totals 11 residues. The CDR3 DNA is TGTGCCAGCTCACGCAGTGAAAAACTGTTTTTT. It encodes CASSRSEKLFF.